This is a list of T cell receptor beta chains from one sample in a study of OX40 agonist ivuxolimab in advanced cancers. Profiled with immunoSEQ multiplex PCR; TCRdb holds only in-frame clones, not every one. The sample yields approximately 48,000 clones, 60% to 80% seen once. The specimen comprised CD4+ or CD8+ T cells sorted from blood, sampled in a trial of the OX40 agonist ivuxolimab. These receptors came from an adult with an advanced solid tumor such as melanoma, head and neck, liver or kidney cancer. The CDR3 runs from the conserved cysteine through the conserved F or W. A D gene is named only where the DNA matches it firmly. Not every row has a clone size; where given, it reads once, few, many or a size class.

v_gene,j_gene,d_gene,abundance,CDR3aa,CDR3nt
TRBV28,TRBJ2-5,TRBD2,.,CASSLSLGAGVEETQYF,TGTGCCAGCAGTTTATCTCTTGGCGCGGGAGTGGAGGAGACCCAGTACTTC
TRBV5-4,TRBJ1-2,.,.,CASSLFFGFGAYGYTF,TGTGCCAGCAGCTTGTTTTTCGGCTTCGGCGCCTATGGCTACACCTTC
TRBV23-1,TRBJ2-7,TRBD1,once,CASSQLIVRDRPSYEQYF,TGCGCCAGCAGTCAACTTATAGTTCGGGACAGGCCTTCCTACGAGCAGTACTTC
TRBV7-7,TRBJ2-7,.,.,CASSPDAGYEQYF,TGTGCTAGCAGCCCCGATGCAGGCTACGAGCAGTACTTC
TRBV30,TRBJ2-2,TRBD2,once,CAWSAGLILWASGRADTGELFF,TGTGCCTGGAGCGCGGGACTTATATTATGGGCTAGCGGGAGGGCGGACACCGGGGAGCTGTTTTTT
TRBV30,TRBJ1-5,.,few,CAWSVASGNQPQHF,TGTGCCTGGAGTGTGGCGTCAGGAAATCAGCCCCAGCATTTT
TRBV15,TRBJ1-4,.,once,CATSRRGAGAATNEKLFF,TGTGCCACCAGCAGACGCGGGGCAGGGGCTGCAACTAATGAAAAACTGTTTTTT
TRBV4-1,TRBJ2-7,TRBD2,.,CASSQAPLTSVYEQYF,TGCGCCAGCAGCCAAGCCCCTTTGACTAGCGTCTACGAGCAGTACTTC
TRBV28,TRBJ2-7,TRBD2,.,CASRGHGSGSYEQYF,TGTGCCAGCAGGGGGCACGGGAGCGGGAGTTACGAGCAGTACTTC
TRBV28,TRBJ1-2,.,.,CASSRRDQGYTF,TGTGCCAGCAGTCGGCGTGACCAGGGCTACACCTTC
TRBV7-9,TRBJ2-7,TRBD2,.,CASSFGLALSYEQYF,TGTGCCAGCAGCTTCGGACTAGCGCTGTCCTACGAGCAGTACTTC
TRBV9,TRBJ2-1,TRBD2,few,CASSVTSGRSYNEQFF,TGTGCCAGCAGCGTTACTAGCGGGAGAAGTTACAATGAGCAGTTCTTC
TRBV28,TRBJ2-1,TRBD1,.,CASSTMWDRARNEQFF,TGTGCCAGCAGTACTATGTGGGACAGGGCTAGGAATGAGCAGTTCTTC
TRBV10-1,TRBJ1-4,TRBD1,.,CASSGRTGGGEKLFF,TGCGCCAGCAGTGGAAGAACAGGGGGAGGAGAAAAACTGTTTTTT